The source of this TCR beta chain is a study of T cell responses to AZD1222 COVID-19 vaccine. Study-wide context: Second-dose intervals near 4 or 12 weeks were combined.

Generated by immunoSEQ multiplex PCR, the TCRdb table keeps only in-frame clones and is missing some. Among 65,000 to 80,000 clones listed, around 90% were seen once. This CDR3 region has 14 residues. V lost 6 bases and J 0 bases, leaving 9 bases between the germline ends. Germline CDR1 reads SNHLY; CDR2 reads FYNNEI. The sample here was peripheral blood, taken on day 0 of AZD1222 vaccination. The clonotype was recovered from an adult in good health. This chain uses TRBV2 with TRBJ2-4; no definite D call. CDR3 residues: CASRLTLAKNIQYF. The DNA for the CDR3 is TGTGCCAGCAGACTGACTCTAGCCAAAAACATTCAGTACTTC.